This T cell receptor beta chain derives from a study of T cell repertoires in cytomegalovirus infection. Study summary: Public TCR beta signatures marked donors with CMV infection and the matching HLA. Whole-study findings and limits: CMV carriers with the relevant HLA were identified by cumulative public TCR beta family frequency. HLA-C-restricted, CMV-specific TCR beta clonotypes were dominant ex vivo.

This CDR3 comprises 15 residues. In germline, CDR1 is ENHRY, CDR2 SYGVKD. V lost 3 bases and J lost 2, with 11 bases in between. Concerning this clonotype itself: Its specificity is unknown.

One entry per CDR3 protein, called by TCRdb with MiXCR from the reads. The sample lists around 450,000 distinct CDR3 sequences; under 40% were seen once. The clonotype originates from a human donor in good health (CMV status not recorded). Some clones in this sample may be carry-over from other donors' samples. The sequenced sample was PBMCs. The gene calls are TRBV10-3 and TRBJ2-4; a possible D gene is TRBD1 (6 bases). CDR3 sequence: CAISEQGSPKNIQYF. The CDR3 DNA reads TGTGCCATCAGTGAACAGGGTAGTCCCAAAAACATTCAGTACTTC.